The 20 T cell receptor beta chains below come from one sample, sequenced in a study of cytomegalovirus exposure and HLA in healthy donors (dated by TCRdb to 2016 to 2017). The library was built by means of the immunoSEQ multiplex PCR assay. The multiplex PCR relied on a mix of 60 forward primers for TCR Vbeta segments and 13 reverse primers for TCR Jbeta segments. What TCRdb holds here is the immuneACCESS table cut down to in-frame rearrangements. Part of the clones is not present; checked against another copy, under half of the missing clones reflect an unresolved V gene, and the others are unexplained. The sample data list about 160,000 clones, and roughly 80% of these were observed just once. The top ten clonotypes cover less than 3% of the sample. Sequenced material: PBMCs. The receptor set was obtained from a male donor in good health and CMV-seronegative.

This clone appeared a single time. The J gene is TRBJ1-5, the V gene TRBV2; no clear D gene. Trimming took off 4 bases at V and 2 bases at J, with 12 bases between the two ends. The V gene's germline CDR1 is SNHLY and CDR2 FYNNEI. This CDR3 contains 15 residues. In DNA, the CDR3 is TGTGCCAGCAGTGCTGAGGGTACTGGCAATCAGCCCCAGCATTTT. Protein product: CASSAEGTGNQPQHF.

J is TRBJ2-7 and V is TRBV7-9; 11 bases are a match to TRBD1. Germline CDR1 SEHNR, CDR2 FQNEAQ (reference sequence). Trimming removed 5 bases from V and 2 bases from J; junction bases left unmatched: 2. CDR3 length equals 14 residues. CDR3 sequence (DNA): TGTGCCAGCAGCGGGGGACAGGGGGCCTACGAGCAGTACTTC. This encodes CASSGGQGAYEQYF. Variable domain in full (rest from reference TRBV7-9 and TRBJ2-7): DTGVSQNPRHKITKRGQNVTFRCDPISEHNRLYWYRQTLGQGPEFLTYFQNEAQLEKSRLLSDRFSAERPKGSFSTLEIQRTEQGDSAMYLCASSGGQGAYEQYFGPGTRLTVT.

V is TRBV4-2 and J is TRBJ2-1, with a possible D match to TRBD1 (6 bases). The CDR3 has 16 residues. V lost 1 base and J lost 2, with 12 bases in between. CDR1 and CDR2 from the germline V gene are LGHNA and YNFKEQ. CDR3 nucleotide sequence: TGTGCCAGCAGCCAAGTTGCAGGGGATACCTACAATGAGCAGTTCTTC. This sequence encodes CASSQVAGDTYNEQFF.

V and J are TRBV6-5 and TRBJ2-2, with 7 positions matching TRBD1. The CDR3 length is 15 residues. CDR1 is MNHEY and CDR2 is SVGAGI in the germline V gene. Trimming removed 5 bases from V and 0 bases from J; junction bases left unmatched: 3. CDR3 residues: CASSPGQANTGELFF. The CDR3, as DNA: TGTGCCAGCAGTCCCGGACAGGCGAACACCGGGGAGCTGTTTTTT.

The chain uses TRBV11-2 and TRBJ2-7; 7 nucleotides line up with TRBD1. CDR1 and CDR2 (germline): SGHAT, FQNNGV. The CDR3 extends over 13 amino acids. V gave up 1 base and J gave up 5 bases; unmatched junction bases: 2. CDR3 residues: CASSLGQGHEQYF. The CDR3 nucleotides read TGTGCCAGCAGCTTAGGACAGGGCCACGAGCAGTACTTC.

The rearrangement joins TRBV27 to TRBJ2-1; TRBD1 aligns across 8 bases. The CDR3 has 12 amino acids. V dropped 4 bases and J dropped 15; count of bases not matched to a gene: 8. Germline loops: CDR1 MNHEY, CDR2 SMNVEV (reference sequence). CDR3 nucleotides: TGTGCCAGCAGTTCCGAGGACAGGGTGAGGTTCTTC. Its translation is CASSSEDRVRFF.

The chain recombines TRBV18 with TRBJ1-2, with 8 bases fitting TRBD1. Germline lookup yields CDR1 KGHSH and CDR2 LQKENI. Trimming cost V 3 bases and J 3 bases; bases outside gene matches: 3. The CDR3 contains 14 residues. CDR3 sequence: CASSPSTGDYGYTF. Written as DNA, the CDR3 is TGTGCCAGCTCACCTTCGACAGGGGACTATGGCTACACCTTC.

The chain has TRBV5-4 and TRBJ2-2; unclear D gene. V lost 3 bases, J lost 7 bases, and 22 bases lay in between. The CDR3 covers 17 residues. CDR1 SGHNT and CDR2 YYREEE come from the germline V gene (reference sequence). The CDR3 protein is CASSSPGSNMGYGELFF. The CDR3 DNA reads TGTGCCAGCAGCTCCCCCGGTAGCAATATGGGTTACGGGGAGCTGTTTTTT.

This chain connects TRBV7-9 to TRBJ1-6; the D gene is possibly TRBD1 (5 bases). Germline lookup yields CDR1 SEHNR and CDR2 FQNEAQ (reference sequence). V was clipped by 3 bases and J by 7 bases, with 16 bases between them. The CDR3 length is 16 residues. This CDR3 reads CASSLVAGRHNSPLHF. The CDR3, as DNA: TGTGCCAGCAGCTTGGTGGCAGGGAGGCACAATTCACCCCTCCACTTT.

The chain recombines TRBV6-5 with TRBJ1-6; 7 bases line up with TRBD1. Germline CDR1 reads MNHEY; CDR2 reads SVGAGI. This CDR3 region has 14 residues. The ends lost 8 bases at V and 2 bases at J; junction bases unmatched: 3. CDR3 coding DNA: TGTGCCAGCCAGGGGGGCACCTATAATTCACCCCTCCACTTT. It translates to CASQGGTYNSPLHF.

The chain combines TRBV11-2 with TRBJ2-7; 12 bases agree with TRBD2. This CDR3 contains 16 residues. With V trimmed by 3 bases and J by 5 bases, 8 bases remained unmatched. The V gene's germline CDR1 is SGHAT and CDR2 FQNNGV. The CDR3 region has the DNA TGTGCCAGCAGCTTCCTTCTAGCGGGAGGGCGGAACGAGCAGTACTTC. Its translation is CASSFLLAGGRNEQYF.

The rearrangement uses TRBV5-3 and TRBJ2-7, with D perhaps TRBD1 (5 bases). TRBV5-3 is filed as an ORF, its function uncertain. The CDR3 runs to 13 residues. The V and J ends lost 4 bases and 0 bases respectively, with 8 bases between them. CDR3 sequence (DNA): TGTGCCAGAAGCCTTGACAGCTCCTACGAGCAGTACTTC. It specifies CARSLDSSYEQYF.

This clone was recorded only once. The V gene is TRBV19, the J gene TRBJ2-4, with 9 bases aligning to TRBD2. This CDR3 has 16 residues. V lost 3 bases to trimming and J lost 2 bases; unmatched junction nucleotides: 5. In germline, CDR1 is LNHDA, CDR2 SQIVND (reference sequence). CDR3 DNA: TGTGCCAGTAGTATCTGGGCGGGAGGGACCAAAAACATTCAGTACTTC. It codes for CASSIWAGGTKNIQYF. The variable domain in full, completed from reference TRBV19 and TRBJ2-4, reads DGGITQSPKYLFRKEGQNVTLSCEQNLNHDAMYWYRQDPGQGLRLIYYSQIVNDFQKGDIAEGYSVSREKKESFPLTVTSAQKNPTAFYLCASSIWAGGTKNIQYFGAGTRLSVL.

The V call is TRBV28, the J call TRBJ2-5; TRBD2 is a possible D gene (6 bases). Trimming removed 2 bases at V and 5 bases at J, with 12 bases between. CDR1 MDHEN and CDR2 SYDVKM come from the germline V gene. The CDR3 length is 14 residues. The CDR3 nucleotides are TGTGCCAGCAGTTTAGGGGGGATGGGGGAGACCCAGTACTTC. Protein product: CASSLGGMGETQYF.

The V and J genes are TRBV10-2 and TRBJ1-1; tentative D call: TRBD1 (5 bases). This CDR3 is 15 amino acids long. V lost 0 bases and J lost 1, with 9 bases in between. Germline V gives CDR1 WSHSY, CDR2 SAAADI. The CDR3: CASSESGLPNTEAFF. The CDR3 DNA is TGCGCCAGCAGTGAGTCGGGACTTCCGAACACTGAAGCTTTCTTT.

The chain combines TRBV6-5 with TRBJ1-6; D not resolved. Germline CDR1 and CDR2: MNHEY and SVGAGI. V shed 0 bases and J shed 9 bases, with 12 bases lying between them. The CDR3 runs to 15 residues. CDR3 sequence (DNA): TGTGCCAGCAGTTACTCACCGGGGAAACTTTCACCCCTCCACTTT. Translated: CASSYSPGKLSPLHF.

This chain uses TRBV27 with TRBJ1-2; unclear D gene. CDR1 and CDR2 from the germline V gene are MNHEY and SMNVEV (reference sequence). V lost 3 bases and J 4 bases, leaving 9 bases between the germline ends. CDR3 length equals 13 residues. In DNA form, the CDR3 reads TGTGCCAGCAGTTTTTCCGGGTCCTATGGCTACACCTTC. This codes for CASSFSGSYGYTF.

This rearrangement joins TRBV5-1 to TRBJ1-4, with TRBD1 as a possible D gene (6 bases). This CDR3 is built from 17 residues. Trimming shortened V by 0 bases and J by 3 bases, and 15 bases separated the two germline ends. The germline V gene has CDR1 SGHRS and CDR2 YFSETQ. The CDR3 DNA reads TGCGCCAGCAGCTTGGGGCGGGGGGGCCCGTCTAATGAAAAACTGTTTTTT. This sequence encodes CASSLGRGGPSNEKLFF.

V usage is TRBV28 and J usage is TRBJ1-1; tentative D call: TRBD1 (5 bases). Germline V gives CDR1 MDHEN, CDR2 SYDVKM. Trimming left V 6 bases short and J 4 bases short, with 15 bases between. The CDR3 is 14 amino acids. CDR3 bases: TGTGCCAGCAGCAGCACAGGTGGGGTCACTGAAGCTTTCTTT. It is translated as CASSSTGGVTEAFF. The complete variable domain, with remaining parts taken from reference TRBV28 and TRBJ1-1, reads DVKVTQSSRYLVKRTGEKVFLECVQDMDHENMFWYRQDPGLGLRLIYFSYDVKMKEKGDIPEGYSVSREKKERFSLILESASTNQTSMYLCASSSTGGVTEAFFGQGTRLTVV.

Comments on this clone: The same CDR3 can be traced to other DNA sequences in this sample. The genes are TRBV19 and TRBJ2-2, with a tentative D call TRBD1 (6 bases). V lost 3 bases to trimming and J lost 4 bases, with 12 bases between them. From germline, CDR1 is LNHDA and CDR2 SQIVND (reference sequence). The CDR3 sequence is 15 residues long. CDR3 amino acids: CASSIVTGVTGELFF. Written as DNA, the CDR3 is TGTGCCAGTAGTATTGTGACAGGAGTCACCGGGGAGCTGTTTTTT.